Shown below are 9 T cell receptor beta chains from a single sample sequenced in a study of Ad26.COV2.S vaccination and SARS-CoV-2 variants. Treatment in this sample: about 20 received Ad26.COV2.S at low or high dose, single or two shots; roughly 5 received placebo; per-sample allocation not given. All samples were drawn on day 63, counting from the first vaccine or placebo injection. Some clones are missing from TCRdb's copy, which holds only in-frame ones; the method was immunoSEQ multiplex PCR. Among 360,000 or so clones, about 88% were seen once, and the ten largest hold approximately 1.9%. The material was peripheral blood, obtained in a trial of Ad26.COV2.S vaccine versus placebo. The source of these receptors is a person aged 18 to 65 who received the Ad26.COV2.S COVID-19 vaccine or a placebo.

The chain couples TRBV18 to TRBJ2-2, with 7 bases that match TRBD2. Unmatched junction bases numbered 6, after V lost 5 bases and J lost 3 bases. This CDR3 contains 15 residues. From germline, CDR1 is KGHSH and CDR2 LQKENI. CDR3 amino acids: CASSRGGTYTGELFF. CDR3 coding DNA: TGTGCCAGCTCAAGGGGAGGGACGTACACCGGGGAGCTGTTTTTT.

The J gene is TRBJ2-7, the V gene TRBV3-1 (or the pseudogene TRBV3-2); 9 bases match TRBD2. The CDR3 totals 13 residues. Trimming took 7 bases from V and 2 from J; bases not matched to a gene: 3. Germline assignment: CDR1 LGHDT and CDR2 YNNKEL (reference sequence). CDR3 amino acids: CASNLAGAYEQYF. For the CDR3, the DNA is TGTGCCAGCAACTTAGCGGGGGCCTACGAGCAGTACTTC.

The V and J genes are TRBV7-9 and TRBJ2-2, with 9 bases aligning to TRBD2. This CDR3 is built from 16 residues. V was clipped by 4 bases and J by 3 bases; unmatched bases: 6. Germline CDR1 SEHNR, CDR2 FQNEAQ (reference sequence). CDR3 DNA sequence: TGTGCCAGCAGCTACCTCGCGGGGGGGGACACCGGGGAGCTGTTTTTT. Amino acid sequence: CASSYLAGGDTGELFF.

CDR3: CASSGDREFF. The CDR3 DNA reads as TGTGCCAGCAGCGGGGACAGGGAGTTCTTC. This chain links TRBV9 with TRBJ2-1, with 9 bases aligning to TRBD1. CDR3 size: 10 residues. V shed 3 bases and J 14 bases; nucleotides not matched to a gene: 0. Germline CDR1 SGDLS, CDR2 YYNGEE.

This clone was seen a few times. The chain has TRBV2 and TRBJ2-5; D is perhaps TRBD1 (5 bases). This CDR3 is built from 18 residues. The germline V and J ends were trimmed by 4 bases and 3 bases, with 24 bases remaining between them. From germline, CDR1 is SNHLY and CDR2 FYNNEI. The CDR3 coding sequence is TGTGCCAGCAGTGCACGAAGATTGTTCCAGGGAAGGGAAGAGACCCAGTACTTC. It encodes CASSARRLFQGREETQYF.

The chain employs TRBV5-1 and TRBJ1-2, with 8 bases identical to TRBD1. V shed 2 bases and J 8 bases; nucleotides not matched to a gene: 8. CDR1 is SGHRS and CDR2 is YFSETQ in the germline V gene. This CDR3 has 14 residues. Written as DNA, the CDR3 is TGCGCCAGCAGCTTAGACAGGGGTTGGGGAGGCTACACCTTC. Protein product: CASSLDRGWGGYTF.

This clone was found once. The same CDR3 arises from other DNA sequences in this sample as well. This chain connects TRBV19 to TRBJ2-7; weak D call: TRBD2 (6 bases). Trimming took off 3 bases at V and 3 bases at J, with 9 bases between the two ends. Germline values: CDR1 LNHDA, CDR2 SQIVND (reference sequence). The CDR3 runs 13 residues. In nucleotides, the CDR3 is TGTGCCAGTAGTATTCGGGGAGGCTACGAGCAGTACTTC. It codes for CASSIRGGYEQYF.

In DNA, the CDR3 is TGTGCCAGCAGCCCCAACGGGGGACAGGGATATGAAAAACTGTTTTTT. Translation gives CASSPNGGQGYEKLFF. This chain connects TRBV11-3 to TRBJ1-4, with 9 positions matching TRBD1. The CDR3 is 16 residues long. V shed 5 bases, J shed 6 bases, and the junction held 10 bases outside the gene matches. Germline-derived CDR1 and CDR2 are SGHNT and YENEEA.

The J gene is TRBJ2-2, the V gene TRBV7-2, with 8 bases that match TRBD1. This CDR3 contains 15 residues. V was pared by 2 bases and J by 5 bases, with 4 bases of the junction left unmatched. Germline assignment: CDR1 SGHTA and CDR2 FQGNSA. In nucleotides, the CDR3 is TGTGCCAGCAGCTTAAGGACAGGGTCGACCGGGGAGCTGTTTTTT. The encoded protein is CASSLRTGSTGELFF.